The 10 T cell receptor beta chains presented below share a single source sample, sequenced in a study of blood T cell repertoires in COVID-19. Using immunoSEQ multiplex PCR, the repertoire was profiled, and TCRdb retains in-frame clones only, with some absent. The sample yields under 200,000 clones, 85% seen once. Sequenced material: peripheral blood. These receptors came from a woman between 50 and 59 years old with COVID-19, enrolled during active disease.

V gene TRBV19 combines with J gene TRBJ1-1; D unresolved. From germline, CDR1 is LNHDA and CDR2 SQIVND (reference sequence). V lost 5 bases to trimming and J lost 4 bases, with 11 bases between them. The CDR3 contains 13 residues. CDR3 in amino acids: CASSPRPGTEAFF. CDR3 nucleotides: TGTGCCAGTAGTCCTCGCCCGGGCACTGAAGCTTTCTTT.

The rearrangement links TRBV18 to TRBJ1-1; TRBD1 is a possible D gene (6 bases). Germline values: CDR1 KGHSH, CDR2 LQKENI. V was trimmed by 4 bases and J by 8 bases, leaving 11 bases between them. The CDR3 runs to 12 residues. CDR3 coding DNA: TGTGCCAGCTCACTCTTGGACAGCGAAGCTTTCTTT. Amino acids: CASSLLDSEAFF.

The chain is built from TRBV6-1 and TRBJ2-7, with TRBD2 matching 7 bases. J gave up 3 bases and V 3 bases, and 2 bases lay outside the gene matches. The CDR3 spans 13 residues. Germline lookup yields CDR1 MNHNS and CDR2 SASEGT. This CDR3 is CASSEGRVYEQYF. In DNA, the CDR3 is TGTGCCAGCAGTGAGGGGAGGGTCTACGAGCAGTACTTC.

The gene calls are TRBV6-6 and TRBJ2-7; 9 bases agree with TRBD1. The CDR3 length is 14 residues. The germline V gene encodes CDR1 MNHNY and CDR2 SVGAGI (reference sequence). With V trimmed by 6 bases and J by 5 bases, 8 bases remained unmatched. The CDR3 nucleotides are TGTGCCAGCAGGGGGAGGACAGGGGAAAACGAGCAGTACTTC. Translation: CASRGRTGENEQYF.

The CDR3 DNA reads as TGTGCCAGCAACGGACAGGGGGCGATAAACTATGGCTACACCTTC. Protein sequence: CASNGQGAINYGYTF. This chain links TRBV2 with TRBJ1-2; 11 bases are a match to TRBD1. This CDR3 comprises 15 residues. V trimming: 7 bases; J trimming: 2 bases; junction bases outside the gene matches: 6. Germline loops: CDR1 SNHLY, CDR2 FYNNEI.

This clone came up once. J is TRBJ2-7 and V is TRBV3-1 (or the pseudogene TRBV3-2); 7 positions match TRBD1. J lost 3 bases, V lost 6 bases, and 14 bases had no gene match. The CDR3 runs to 16 residues. Germline values: CDR1 LGHDT, CDR2 YNNKEL (reference sequence). The CDR3 loop reads CASRYRDRVQSYEQYF. DNA for the CDR3: TGTGCCAGCAGATACCGCGACAGGGTTCAAAGCTACGAGCAGTACTTC.

The chain uses TRBV11-3 and TRBJ2-3; the D is unclear. The CDR3 totals 13 residues. The V gene lost 5 bases and the J gene lost 0 bases, with 6 bases spanning the gap. Per the germline V gene, CDR1 is SGHNT and CDR2 is YENEEA. CDR3 bases: TGTGCCAGCAGCCGGTTAAGCACAGATACGCAGTATTTT. Its protein product is CASSRLSTDTQYF.

CDR3 DNA: TGTGCCAGCAGCCAAGAGACAGGGAAGGACACAGATACGCAGTATTTT. Its translation is CASSQETGKDTDTQYF. This chain joins TRBV3-1 (or the pseudogene TRBV3-2) and TRBJ2-3; TRBD1 matches at 7 bases. The germline V gene encodes CDR1 LGHDT and CDR2 YNNKEL (reference sequence). J was trimmed by 2 bases and V by 0 bases; bases with no gene match: 5. The CDR3 runs to 16 residues.

This chain joins TRBV3-1 (or the pseudogene TRBV3-2) and TRBJ1-2; D might be TRBD1 (6 bases). The germline CDR1 and CDR2 sequences are LGHDT and YNNKEL (reference sequence). This CDR3 has 14 amino acids. Trimming took 0 bases from V and 5 from J, leaving 10 bases between them. CDR3 nucleotide sequence: TGTGCCAGCAGCCAAGAGTTAGGGGGATATGGCTACACCTTC. This gives the protein CASSQELGGYGYTF.

V gene TRBV12-3 or TRBV12-4 combines with J gene TRBJ2-5; D perhaps matches TRBD2 (6 bases). V was trimmed by 5 bases and J by 9 bases, leaving 16 bases between them. The CDR3 sequence is 13 residues long. The CDR3 nucleotides read TGTGCCAGCAGTCCGCCCCAAAGCGGGCCCCAGTACTTC. Its protein product is CASSPPQSGPQYF.